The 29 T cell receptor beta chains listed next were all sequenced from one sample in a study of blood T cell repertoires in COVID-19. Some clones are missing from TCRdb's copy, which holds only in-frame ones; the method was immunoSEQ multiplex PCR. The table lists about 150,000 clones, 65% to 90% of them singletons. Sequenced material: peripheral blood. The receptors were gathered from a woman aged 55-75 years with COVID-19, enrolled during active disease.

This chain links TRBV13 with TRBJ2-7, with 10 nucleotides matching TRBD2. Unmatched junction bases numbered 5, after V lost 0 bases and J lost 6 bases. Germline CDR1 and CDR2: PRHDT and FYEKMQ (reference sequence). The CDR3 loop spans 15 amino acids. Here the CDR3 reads CASSLGSLAGPEQYF. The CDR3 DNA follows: TGTGCCAGCAGCTTAGGCTCACTAGCGGGACCCGAGCAGTACTTC.

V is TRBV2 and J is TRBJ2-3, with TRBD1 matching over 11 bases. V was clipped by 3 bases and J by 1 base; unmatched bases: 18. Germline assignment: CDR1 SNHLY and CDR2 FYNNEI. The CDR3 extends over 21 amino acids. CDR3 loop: CASSELLLYGQGADGTDTQYF. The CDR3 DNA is TGTGCCAGCAGTGAGTTGCTGTTGTACGGACAGGGGGCGGACGGCACAGATACGCAGTATTTT.

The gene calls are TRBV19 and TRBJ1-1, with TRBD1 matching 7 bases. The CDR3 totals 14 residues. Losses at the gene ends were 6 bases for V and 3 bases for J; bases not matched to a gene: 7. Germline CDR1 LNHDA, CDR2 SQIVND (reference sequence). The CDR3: CASRHDRADTEAFF. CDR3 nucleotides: TGTGCCAGTAGACATGACAGGGCGGACACTGAAGCTTTCTTT.

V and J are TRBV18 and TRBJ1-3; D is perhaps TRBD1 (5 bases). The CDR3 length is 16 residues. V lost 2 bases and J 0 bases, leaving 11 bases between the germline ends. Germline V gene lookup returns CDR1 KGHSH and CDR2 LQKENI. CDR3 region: CASSPYDSRSGNTIYF. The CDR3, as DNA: TGTGCCAGCTCACCATATGACAGCCGCTCTGGAAACACCATATATTTT.

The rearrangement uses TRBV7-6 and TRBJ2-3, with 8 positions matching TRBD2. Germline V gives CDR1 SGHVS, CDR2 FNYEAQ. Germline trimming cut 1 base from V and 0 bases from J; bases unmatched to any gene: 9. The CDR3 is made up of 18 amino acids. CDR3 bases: TGTGCCAGCAGCTTAGGGGGTGGTAGCGGGACTAGCACAGATACGCAGTATTTT. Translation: CASSLGGGSGTSTDTQYF.

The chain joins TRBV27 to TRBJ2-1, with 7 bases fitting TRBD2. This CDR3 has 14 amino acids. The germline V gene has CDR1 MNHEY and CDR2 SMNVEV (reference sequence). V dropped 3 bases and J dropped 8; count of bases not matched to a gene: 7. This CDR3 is CASSFIGGRHEQFF. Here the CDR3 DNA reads TGTGCCAGCAGTTTTATCGGGGGGAGGCATGAGCAGTTCTTC.

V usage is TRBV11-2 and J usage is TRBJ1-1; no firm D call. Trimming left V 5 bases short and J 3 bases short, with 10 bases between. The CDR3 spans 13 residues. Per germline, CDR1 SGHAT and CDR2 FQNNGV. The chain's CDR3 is CASSPPSDTEAFF. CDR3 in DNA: TGTGCCAGCAGCCCCCCCTCAGACACTGAAGCTTTCTTT.

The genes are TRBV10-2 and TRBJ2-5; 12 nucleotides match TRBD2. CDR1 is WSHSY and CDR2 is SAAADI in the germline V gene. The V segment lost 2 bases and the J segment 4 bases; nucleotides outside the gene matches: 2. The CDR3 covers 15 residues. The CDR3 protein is CASSELAGGRETQYF. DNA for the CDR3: TGCGCCAGCAGTGAGCTAGCGGGGGGGCGAGAGACCCAGTACTTC.

The DNA for the CDR3 is TGTGCCAGCAGTTCCTCAGACTGGGTTTCTGAAGCTTTCTTT. The encoded protein is CASSSSDWVSEAFF. The rearrangement uses TRBV6-5 and TRBJ1-1; D gene unclear. The CDR3 length is 14 residues. Trimming left V 4 bases short and J 6 bases short, with 15 bases between. Per germline, CDR1 MNHEY and CDR2 SVGAGI.

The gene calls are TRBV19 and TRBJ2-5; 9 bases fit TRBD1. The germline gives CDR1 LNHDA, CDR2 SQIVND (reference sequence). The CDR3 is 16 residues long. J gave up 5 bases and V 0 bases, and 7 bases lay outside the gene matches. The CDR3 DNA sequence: TGTGCCAGTAGTATAGAGTCGGGGACAGGGCGTGAGACCCAGTACTTC. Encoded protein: CASSIESGTGRETQYF.

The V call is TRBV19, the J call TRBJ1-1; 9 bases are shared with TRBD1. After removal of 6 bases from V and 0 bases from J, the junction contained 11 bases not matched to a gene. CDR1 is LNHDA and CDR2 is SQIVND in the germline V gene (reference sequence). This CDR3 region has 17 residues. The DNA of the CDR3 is TGTGCCAGTAGGAGGGACAGGGCGAAGAGAATGAACACTGAAGCTTTCTTT. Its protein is CASRRDRAKRMNTEAFF. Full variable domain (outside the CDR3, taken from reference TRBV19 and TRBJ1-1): DGGITQSPKYLFRKEGQNVTLSCEQNLNHDAMYWYRQDPGQGLRLIYYSQIVNDFQKGDIAEGYSVSREKKESFPLTVTSAQKNPTAFYLCASRRDRAKRMNTEAFFGQGTRLTVV.

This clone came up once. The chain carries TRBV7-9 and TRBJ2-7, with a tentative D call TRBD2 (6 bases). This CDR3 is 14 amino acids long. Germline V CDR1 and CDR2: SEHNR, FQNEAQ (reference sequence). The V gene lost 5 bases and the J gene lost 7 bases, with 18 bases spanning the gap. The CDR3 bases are TGTGCCAGCAGCCTACTGGGGGGATCGGGTGAGCAGTACTTC. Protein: CASSLLGGSGEQYF.

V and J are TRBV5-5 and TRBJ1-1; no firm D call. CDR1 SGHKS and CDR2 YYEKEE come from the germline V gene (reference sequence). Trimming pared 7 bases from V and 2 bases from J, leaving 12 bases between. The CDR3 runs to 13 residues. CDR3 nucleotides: TGTGCCAGCTGGAGGACGGGTAACACTGAAGCTTTCTTT. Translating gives CASWRTGNTEAFF.

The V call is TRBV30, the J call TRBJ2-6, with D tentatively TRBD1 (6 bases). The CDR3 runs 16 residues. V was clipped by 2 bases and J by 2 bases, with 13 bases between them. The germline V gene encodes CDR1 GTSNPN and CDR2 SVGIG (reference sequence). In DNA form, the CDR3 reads TGTGCCTGGAGTTTGCCGACAGGCACTGGGGCCAACGTCCTGACTTTC. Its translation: CAWSLPTGTGANVLTF.

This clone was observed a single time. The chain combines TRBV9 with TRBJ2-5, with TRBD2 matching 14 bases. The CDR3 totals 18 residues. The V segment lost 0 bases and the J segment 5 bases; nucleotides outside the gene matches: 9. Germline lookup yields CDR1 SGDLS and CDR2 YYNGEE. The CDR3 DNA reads TGTGCCAGCAGCGTAGCAGGGGGGACTAGCGGGAGACGGGAGACCCAGTACTTC. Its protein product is CASSVAGGTSGRRETQYF.

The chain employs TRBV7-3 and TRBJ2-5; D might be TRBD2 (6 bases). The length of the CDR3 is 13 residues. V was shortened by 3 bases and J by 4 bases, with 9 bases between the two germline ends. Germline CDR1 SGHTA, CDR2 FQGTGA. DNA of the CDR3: TGTGCCAGCAGCTTTAACGGGAGAGAGACCCAGTACTTC. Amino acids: CASSFNGRETQYF.

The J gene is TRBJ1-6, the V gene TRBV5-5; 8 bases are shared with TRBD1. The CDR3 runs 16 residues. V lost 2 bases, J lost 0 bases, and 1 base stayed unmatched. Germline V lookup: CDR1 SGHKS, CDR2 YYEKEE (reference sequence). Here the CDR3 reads CASSLGQGSYNSPLHF. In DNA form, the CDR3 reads TGTGCCAGCAGCTTAGGACAGGGCTCCTATAATTCACCCCTCCACTTT.

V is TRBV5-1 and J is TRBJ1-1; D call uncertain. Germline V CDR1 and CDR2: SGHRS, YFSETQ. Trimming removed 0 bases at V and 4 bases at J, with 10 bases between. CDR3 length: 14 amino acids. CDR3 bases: TGCGCCAGCAGCTTGGCGAGTCTCGGCACTGAAGCTTTCTTT. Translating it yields CASSLASLGTEAFF.

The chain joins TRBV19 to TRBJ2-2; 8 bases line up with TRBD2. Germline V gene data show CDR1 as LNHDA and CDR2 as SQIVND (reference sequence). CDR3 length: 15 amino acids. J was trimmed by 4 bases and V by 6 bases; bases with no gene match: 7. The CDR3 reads CASSDHSGVTGELFF. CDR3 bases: TGTGCCAGTAGCGACCATAGCGGGGTCACCGGGGAGCTGTTTTTT.

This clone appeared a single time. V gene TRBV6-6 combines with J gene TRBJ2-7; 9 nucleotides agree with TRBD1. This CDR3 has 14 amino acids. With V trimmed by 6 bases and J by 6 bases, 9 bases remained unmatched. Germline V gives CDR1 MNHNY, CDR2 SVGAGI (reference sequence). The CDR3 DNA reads TGTGCCAGCAGGACGGGACAGGGACGGAGCGAGCAGTACTTC. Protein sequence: CASRTGQGRSEQYF.

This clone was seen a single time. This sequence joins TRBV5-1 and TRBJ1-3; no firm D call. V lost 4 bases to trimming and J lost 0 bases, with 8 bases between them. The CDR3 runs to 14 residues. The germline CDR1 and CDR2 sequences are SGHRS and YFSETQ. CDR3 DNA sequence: TGCGCCAGCAGCGCAGGATCCTCTGGAAACACCATATATTTT. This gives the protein CASSAGSSGNTIYF.

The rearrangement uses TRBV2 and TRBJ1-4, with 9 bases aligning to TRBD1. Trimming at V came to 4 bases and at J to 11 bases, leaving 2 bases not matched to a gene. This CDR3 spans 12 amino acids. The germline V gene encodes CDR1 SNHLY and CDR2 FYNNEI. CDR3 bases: TGTGCCAGCAGTGGGACAGGGGTGAAACTGTTTTTT. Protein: CASSGTGVKLFF.

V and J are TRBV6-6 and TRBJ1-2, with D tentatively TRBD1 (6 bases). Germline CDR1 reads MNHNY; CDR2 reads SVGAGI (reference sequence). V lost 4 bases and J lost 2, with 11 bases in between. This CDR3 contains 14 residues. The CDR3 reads CASSSKQGNYGYTF. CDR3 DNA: TGTGCCAGCAGTTCCAAACAGGGAAACTATGGCTACACCTTC.

CDR3 protein: CASSARGIWTGELFF. DNA of the CDR3: TGTGCCAGCTCTGCGCGGGGAATATGGACCGGGGAGCTGTTTTTT. The V gene is TRBV18, the J gene TRBJ2-2; weak D call: TRBD2 (6 bases). The V gene's germline CDR1 is KGHSH and CDR2 LQKENI. Trimming took off 6 bases at V and 5 bases at J, with 16 bases between the two ends. CDR3 length: 15 residues.

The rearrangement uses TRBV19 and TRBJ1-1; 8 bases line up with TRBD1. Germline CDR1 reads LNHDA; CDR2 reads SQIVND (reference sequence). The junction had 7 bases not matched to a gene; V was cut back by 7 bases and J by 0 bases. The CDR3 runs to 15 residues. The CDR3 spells CASKILQGVNTEAFF. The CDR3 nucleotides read TGTGCCAGTAAGATCTTACAGGGGGTGAACACTGAAGCTTTCTTT.

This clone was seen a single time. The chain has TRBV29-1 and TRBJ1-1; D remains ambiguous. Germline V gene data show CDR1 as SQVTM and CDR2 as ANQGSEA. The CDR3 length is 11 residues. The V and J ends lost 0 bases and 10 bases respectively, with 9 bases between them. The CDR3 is CSVEDSPLAFF. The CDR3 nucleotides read TGCAGCGTTGAAGATTCCCCCCTAGCTTTCTTT.

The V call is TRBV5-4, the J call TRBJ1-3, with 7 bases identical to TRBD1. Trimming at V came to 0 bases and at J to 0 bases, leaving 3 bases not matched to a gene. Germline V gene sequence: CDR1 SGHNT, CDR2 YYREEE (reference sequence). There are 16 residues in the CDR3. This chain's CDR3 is CASSLDQGGSGNTIYF. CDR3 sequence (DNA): TGTGCCAGCAGCTTGGACCAGGGGGGCTCTGGAAACACCATATATTTT.

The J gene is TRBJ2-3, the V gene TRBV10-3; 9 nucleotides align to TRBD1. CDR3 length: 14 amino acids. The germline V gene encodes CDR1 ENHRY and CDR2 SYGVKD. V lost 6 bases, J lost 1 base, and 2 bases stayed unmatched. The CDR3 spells CAIRRDRGTDTQYF. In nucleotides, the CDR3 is TGTGCCATCAGGAGGGACAGGGGCACAGATACGCAGTATTTT.

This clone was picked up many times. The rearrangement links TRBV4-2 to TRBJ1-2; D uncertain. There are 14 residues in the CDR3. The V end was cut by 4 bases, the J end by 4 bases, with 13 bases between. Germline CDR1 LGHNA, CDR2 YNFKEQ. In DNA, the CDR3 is TGTGCCAGCAGCCCATCTGGGCAACTCTATGGCTACACCTTC. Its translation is CASSPSGQLYGYTF.